This T cell receptor (beta chain) was recovered during a study of cytomegalovirus exposure and HLA in healthy donors (dated by TCRdb to about 2017). Regarding the complete study: According to an earlier analysis of several hundred of the donors, roughly 180 million T cells yielded 117 million unique TCR beta sequences and approximately 280 Gb of sequence data. About 280 gigabases of sequencing data and 70 million to 100 million unique TCR sequences made up an early release that covered several hundred HLA-typed donors. Among the approximately 400 genotyped donors, around 79% belonged to the genetic ancestry cluster associated with self-reported Caucasian donors. The aim of the study was to test whether cataloging public T cell receptors could identify signatures of past pathogen exposure. The study used immunosequencing to profile the T cell repertoires of approximately 630 subjects and linked those repertoires to cytomegalovirus serostatus. Besides the first cohort of hundreds of subjects, a separate validation cohort made up of 120 or so different subjects was used. To predict cytomegalovirus infection status, the study combined high-throughput TCR immunosequencing, statistical association of individual TCRs with disease status, and machine learning. A later analysis re-analyzed previously published TCR beta repertoires from hundreds of donors and added high-resolution HLA genotyping to study TCR occurrence patterns. Rather than using new phenotypic data, the later analysis identified candidate immune exposures from TCR beta sequences and from how often those sequences occurred across donors. An earlier analysis of approximately 640 of the donors applied high-throughput TCR beta sequencing to assess whether each TCR beta V gene segment acted as functional or pseudogenic. Donor age, sex, ethnicity and CMV serostatus were compiled together with the repertoire data. In a later genetic analysis, genome-wide SNP genotypes for 398 of the 666 donors were used, and that subset was treated as a discovery cohort. All discovery cohort repertoires had been generated using a single sequencing platform. Class I and class II HLA loci were covered by the typing at four-digit resolution. Typing coverage varied by locus: roughly 620-630 donors for A, B, C, DRB1 and DQB1; under 550 for DQA1; nearly 610 for DPA1; about 450 for DPB1. Because of strong linkage in the cohort, 5 or 6 DR-DQ haplotypes were treated as single units for association and clustering. Among under 450 genotyped donors of the cohort, an average of approximately 240,000 unique TCR beta nucleotide sequences were sequenced per donor, roughly 20% of them non-productive. Paper-wide results and their limitations: According to the authors, the approach could potentially be generalized to other disease states and immunological phenotypes. In the study, about 150 TCR beta chains were listed as associated with cytomegalovirus. Because HLA typing was missing for some donors at each locus, association tests included only the typed subset. Because the 87-base-pair reads could not distinguish some IMGT-functional V segments, including TRBV6-2 and TRBV6-3, those segments were excluded. A later genetic analysis reported fewer N-insertions in productive TCRs among donors in an Asian-associated ancestry cluster than the roughly 640-donor mean. A later analysis found that TCR association rates varied across HLA loci, with DRB1 alleles showing the most associated TCRs and HLA-C alleles the fewest. The cohort was sequenced for TCR beta chains only, and without alpha or paired-chain data the features that could be detected were limited. A cluster of highly shared sequence variants was judged likely to be a technical artifact of the sequencing pipeline. The classifier was reported to diagnose cytomegalovirus status with high specificity and sensitivity in both the original cohort and the validation cohort. In a later genetic analysis, a missense DCLRE1C variant was associated with V-gene and J-gene trimming of TCR beta chains, and the association was replicated in an independent cohort. Correlated functional status among segregating V segments might reflect linkage disequilibrium, but an unknown experimental factor could not be ruled out. Most TCR sequences were seen in very few donors, while some public TCRs were found in many individuals. Because counts were too low, seventeen rarely observed V segments, including chromosome 9 orphons, were excluded from the earlier analysis of 500 to 700 of the donors. When HLA alleles, especially DR and DQ, strongly co-occurred, attributing TCR associations to individual alleles was difficult. In an earlier analysis of some 500 of the donors, most TCR beta V segments were observed in productive rearrangements about 90% or about 30% of the time, broadly matching IMGT annotations. Compared with equally common non-associated chains, HLA-associated TCR beta chains in a later analysis were more clonally expanded and had lower generation probabilities. In vitro tests confirmed that a few of the cytomegalovirus-associated TCR beta chains recognize cytomegalovirus antigens. Immune exposure information for the cohort was limited to CMV serostatus. Sequencing depth was assumed to be roughly uniform across donors in the presence/absence analyses, though that assumption may not hold. A further reported finding was that TCR beta sequences accurately predicted the HLA-A and HLA-B alleles for most subjects in the first cohort. A later analysis associated 15,000 to 20,000 TCR beta sequences with specific HLA alleles at a false discovery rate of 0.05. A later analysis found that most CMV-associated TCR beta chains appeared HLA-restricted, with HLA associations seemingly driven largely by CMV exposure. A later analysis reported that several top co-occurrence clusters appeared linked to parvovirus B19, influenza, CMV and Epstein-Barr virus.

Taken from the germline V gene, the CDR1 and CDR2 loops are ENHRY and SYGVKD. The CDR3 goes from the cysteine to the phenylalanine over 16 residues. Only the CDR3 DNA is retained, 48 bases long and in frame from the first base. V is cut back by 0 bases and J by 4 bases, with 5 bases in the junction unmatched. As for this clone: It lacks a known antigen. No much larger clone exists at a distance of one base, and base qualities are not known.

The cohort comprised under 700 healthy bone marrow donors. All cohort members were sampled while nominally healthy, although unrecorded immune exposures were likely present. The donor was CMV seronegative and was included in the group of a few hundred seronegative cohort members. Each donor provided a peripheral blood sample, and peripheral blood mononuclear cells were used for TCR beta sequencing. The Qiagen DNeasy Blood Extraction Kit was used to extract genomic DNA from the blood cell samples. Libraries came from the immunoSEQ multiplex PCR assay. A mixture of 60 forward primers for TCR Vbeta segments and 13 reverse primers for TCR Jbeta segments was used in the multiplex PCR. The CDR3 region of rearranged TCR beta genes was amplified from genomic DNA with a multiplex PCR assay. The Illumina HiSeq System was used to sequence the amplified TCR beta libraries as 87-base-pair reads. The published analysis was carried out like this. Across the 500 to 750 repertoires, a later analysis counted tens of millions of unique TCR beta chains, 9 million to 14 million of which were shared by at least two donors. Raw reads were error-corrected and collapsed into unique sequences with a nearest-neighbor algorithm that merged closely related sequences to remove PCR and sequencing errors. To assign V, D and J gene segments, CDR3 sequences were aligned to IMGT reference sequences. For a sequence to be retained, a match of at least six nucleotides to both a V gene segment and a J gene segment was required. A rearrangement was called productive if the CDR3 had no stop codons and remained in frame with V and J, and every other rearrangement was called non-productive. Following IMGT convention, CDR3 was defined as the stretch from the second conserved V-encoded cysteine to the conserved J-encoded phenylalanine. In an earlier analysis of more than 550 of the donors, sequences lacking an unambiguous match to a single V gene segment were excluded. An earlier analysis of 587 of the donors called V segments functional above 56.7% productive rearrangements and segregating when the between-donor standard deviation exceeded 5%. To diagnose cytomegalovirus status from the catalog of TCR beta chain sequences, a statistical classification framework was built. A later analysis assigned V and J genes by comparing TCR nucleotide sequences with IMGT/GENE-DB human TR gene sequences. A later analysis assigned CDR3 sequences and most-parsimonious VDJ recombination scenarios with the TCRdist pipeline. A later analysis defined each TCR beta chain by its CDR3 amino acid sequence plus V-gene family, and excluded reads lacking a unique V-gene family. A later analysis removed roughly 590 highly shared, low-generation-probability nucleotide sequences to deal with suspected cross-contamination and a sequencing artifact. A later analysis calculated a clonal expansion index for each public chain from normalized within-repertoire ranks of inferred template counts. In a later analysis, generation probabilities were computed using a VDJ recombination model fitted to out-of-frame rearrangements, and the results were checked against IGoR. In a later analysis, TCR-TCR, TCR-HLA and TCR-CMV co-occurrence was scored with hypergeometric tests, and a repertoire-size bias correction was applied to TCR pairs. In a later analysis, false discovery rates were estimated by permuting HLA or CMV assignments 20 times. In a later analysis, co-occurring TCRs were grouped using DBSCAN, with TCRdist sequence similarity added in when clustering inside HLA-allele-positive subsets. Repertoires with fewer than 30,000 or more than 120,000 public chains were left out of co-occurrence clustering, as were five repertoires with anomalous nucleotide sharing. In TCRdb, the immuneACCESS table is reduced to in-frame sequences with V and J assigned. These tables do not hold every clone; where another copy was compared, an unresolved V gene accounts for under half, and the others remain unexplained. V, J and clone size are those of that table, while D and trimming were read from the DNA. The sample records 150,000 to 180,000 clones, over 65% of which are singletons. Of the sample, about 2% falls within the top ten clones.

The receptor chain draws on TRBV10-3 and TRBJ1-1, with 10 central nucleotides matching TRBD1. The TCR sequence derives from a young man in good health and CMV-seronegative. The sequenced material came from PBMCs. The DNA sequence is given as TGTGCCATCAGTGAGTCGAGGGGACAGGGGTTCACTGAAGCTTTCTTT. The translation is CAISESRGQGFTEAFF.